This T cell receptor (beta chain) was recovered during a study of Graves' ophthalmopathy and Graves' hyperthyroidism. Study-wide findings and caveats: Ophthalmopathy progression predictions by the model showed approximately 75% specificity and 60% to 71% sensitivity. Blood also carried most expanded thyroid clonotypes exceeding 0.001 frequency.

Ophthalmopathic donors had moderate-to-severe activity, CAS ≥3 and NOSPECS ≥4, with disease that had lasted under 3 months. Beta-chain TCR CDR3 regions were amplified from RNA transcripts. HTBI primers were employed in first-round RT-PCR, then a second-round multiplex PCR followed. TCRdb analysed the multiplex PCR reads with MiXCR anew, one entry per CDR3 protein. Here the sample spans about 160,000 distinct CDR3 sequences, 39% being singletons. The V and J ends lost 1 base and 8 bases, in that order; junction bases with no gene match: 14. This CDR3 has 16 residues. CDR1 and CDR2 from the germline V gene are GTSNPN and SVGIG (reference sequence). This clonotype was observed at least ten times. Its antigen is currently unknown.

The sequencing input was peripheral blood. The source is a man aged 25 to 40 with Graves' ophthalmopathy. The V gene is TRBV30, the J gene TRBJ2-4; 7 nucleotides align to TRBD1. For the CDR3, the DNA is TGTGCCTGGAGTGAAGGGACAGACGCCTCAGGGGACATTCAGTACTTC. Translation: CAWSEGTDASGDIQYF.